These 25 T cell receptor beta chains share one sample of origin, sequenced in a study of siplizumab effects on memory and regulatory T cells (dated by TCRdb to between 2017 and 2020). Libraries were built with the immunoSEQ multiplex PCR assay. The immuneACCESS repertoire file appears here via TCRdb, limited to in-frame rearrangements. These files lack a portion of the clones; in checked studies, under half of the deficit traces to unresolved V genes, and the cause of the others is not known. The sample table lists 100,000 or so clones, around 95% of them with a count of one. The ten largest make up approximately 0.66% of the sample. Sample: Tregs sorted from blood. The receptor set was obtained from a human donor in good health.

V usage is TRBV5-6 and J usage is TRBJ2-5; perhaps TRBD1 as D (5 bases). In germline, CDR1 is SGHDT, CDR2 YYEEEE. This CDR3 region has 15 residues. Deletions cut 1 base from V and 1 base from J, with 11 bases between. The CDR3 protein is CASSLRAGIQETQYF. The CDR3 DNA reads TGTGCCAGCAGCTTGAGAGCAGGGATCCAAGAGACCCAGTACTTC.

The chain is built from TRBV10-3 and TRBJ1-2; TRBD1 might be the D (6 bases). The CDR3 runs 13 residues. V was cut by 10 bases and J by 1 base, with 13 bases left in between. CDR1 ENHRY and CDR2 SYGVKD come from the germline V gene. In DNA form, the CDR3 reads TGTGCCACTTCGGACAGCCTTAACTATGGCTACACCTTC. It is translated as CATSDSLNYGYTF.

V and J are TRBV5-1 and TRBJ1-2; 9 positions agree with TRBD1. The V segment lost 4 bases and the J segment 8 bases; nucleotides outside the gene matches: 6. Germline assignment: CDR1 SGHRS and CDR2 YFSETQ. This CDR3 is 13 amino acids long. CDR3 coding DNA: TGCGCCAGCAGCGGGGGACAGGGAGGCGGCTACACCTTC. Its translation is CASSGGQGGGYTF.

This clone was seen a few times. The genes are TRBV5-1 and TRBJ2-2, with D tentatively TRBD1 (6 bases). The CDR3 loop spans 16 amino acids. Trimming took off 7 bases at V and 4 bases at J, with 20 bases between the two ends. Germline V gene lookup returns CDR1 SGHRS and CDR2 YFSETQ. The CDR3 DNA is TGCGCCAGCCGTTATACTACAGGGCCATTCACCGGGGAGCTGTTTTTT. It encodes CASRYTTGPFTGELFF.

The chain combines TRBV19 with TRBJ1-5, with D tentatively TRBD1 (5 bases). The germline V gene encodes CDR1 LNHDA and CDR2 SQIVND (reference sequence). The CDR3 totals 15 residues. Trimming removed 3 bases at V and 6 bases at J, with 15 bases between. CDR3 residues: CASSIARVGVQPQHF. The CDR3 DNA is TGTGCCAGTAGTATCGCCAGGGTAGGAGTTCAGCCCCAGCATTTT.

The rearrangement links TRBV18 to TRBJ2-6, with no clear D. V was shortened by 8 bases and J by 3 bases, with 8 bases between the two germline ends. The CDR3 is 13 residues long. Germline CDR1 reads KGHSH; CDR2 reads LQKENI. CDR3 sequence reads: CASRTDGANVLTF. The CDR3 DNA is TGTGCCAGCCGCACTGATGGGGCCAACGTCCTGACTTTC.

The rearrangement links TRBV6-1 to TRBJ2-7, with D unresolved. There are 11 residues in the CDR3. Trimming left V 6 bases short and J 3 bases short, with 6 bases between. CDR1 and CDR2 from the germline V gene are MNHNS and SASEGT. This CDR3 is CASSSFYEQYF. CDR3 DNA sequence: TGTGCCAGCAGCTCTTTCTACGAGCAGTACTTC.

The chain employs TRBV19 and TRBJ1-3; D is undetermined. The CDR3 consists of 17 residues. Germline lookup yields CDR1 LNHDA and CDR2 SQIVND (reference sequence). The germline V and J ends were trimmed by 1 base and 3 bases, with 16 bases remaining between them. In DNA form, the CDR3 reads TGTGCCAGTAGTATAGCCGACGGTCGGGCTTTTGGAAACACCATATATTTT. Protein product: CASSIADGRAFGNTIYF.

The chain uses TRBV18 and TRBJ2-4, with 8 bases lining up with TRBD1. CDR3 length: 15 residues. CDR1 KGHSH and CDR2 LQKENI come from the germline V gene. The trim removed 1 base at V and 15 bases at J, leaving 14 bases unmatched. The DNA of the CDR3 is TGTGCCAGCTCACCACTCGGTCGACAGGGGTCCCATCCGTACTTC. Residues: CASSPLGRQGSHPYF.

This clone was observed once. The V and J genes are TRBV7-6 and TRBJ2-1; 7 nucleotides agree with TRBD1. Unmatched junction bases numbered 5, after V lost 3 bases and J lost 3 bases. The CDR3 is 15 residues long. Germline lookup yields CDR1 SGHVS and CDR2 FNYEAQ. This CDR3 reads CASSLGQNFYNEQFF. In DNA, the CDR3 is TGTGCCAGCAGCTTGGGACAGAACTTCTACAATGAGCAGTTCTTC. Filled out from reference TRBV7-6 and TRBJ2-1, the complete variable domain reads GAGVSQSPRYKVTKRGQDVALRCDPISGHVSLYWYRQALGQGPEFLTYFNYEAQQDKSGLPNDRFSAERPEGSISTLTIQRTEQRDSAMYRCASSLGQNFYNEQFFGPGTRLTVL.

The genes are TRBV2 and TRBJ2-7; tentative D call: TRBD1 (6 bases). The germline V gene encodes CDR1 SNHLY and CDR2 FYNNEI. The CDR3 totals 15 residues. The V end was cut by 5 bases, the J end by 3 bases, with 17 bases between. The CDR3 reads CASSYTGTKFYEQYF. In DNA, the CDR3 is TGTGCCAGCAGTTATACCGGGACAAAATTCTACGAGCAGTACTTC.

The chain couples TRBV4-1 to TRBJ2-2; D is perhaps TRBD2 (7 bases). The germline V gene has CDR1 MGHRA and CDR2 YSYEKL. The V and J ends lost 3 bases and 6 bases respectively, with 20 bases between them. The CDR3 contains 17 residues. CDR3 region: CASSHAGAFLVSGELFF. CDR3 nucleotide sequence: TGCGCCAGCAGCCACGCGGGGGCGTTTTTGGTGTCCGGGGAGCTGTTTTTT.

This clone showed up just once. The CDR3 bases are TGTGCCAGCTCGGACATAATGGCAACTAATGAAAAACTGTTTTTT. Amino acid sequence: CASSDIMATNEKLFF. The V and J genes are TRBV2 and TRBJ1-4, with D tentatively TRBD1 (5 bases). CDR1 SNHLY and CDR2 FYNNEI come from the germline V gene. V gave up 8 bases and J gave up 0 bases, with 13 bases separating them. This CDR3 comprises 15 residues.

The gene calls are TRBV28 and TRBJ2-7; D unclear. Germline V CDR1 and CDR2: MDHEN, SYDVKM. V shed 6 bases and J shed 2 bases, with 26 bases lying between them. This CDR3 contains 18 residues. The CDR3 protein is CASSSLTNPLDPPYEQYF. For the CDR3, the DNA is TGTGCCAGCAGCTCACTTACAAACCCCCTTGACCCACCCTACGAGCAGTACTTC.

The CDR3 region has the DNA TGCGCCAGTAGGAACCGGGACAGCCTCAATGAGCAGTTCTTC. It yields the protein CASRNRDSLNEQFF. V gene TRBV5-1 combines with J gene TRBJ2-1; 7 nucleotides line up with TRBD1. CDR1 is SGHRS and CDR2 is YFSETQ in the germline V gene. Trimming took 8 bases from V and 6 from J; bases not matched to a gene: 11. CDR3 size: 14 residues.

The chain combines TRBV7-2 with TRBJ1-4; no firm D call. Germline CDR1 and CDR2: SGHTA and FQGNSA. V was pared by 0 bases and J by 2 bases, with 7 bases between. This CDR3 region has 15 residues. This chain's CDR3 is CASSLAVGTNEKLFF. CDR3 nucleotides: TGTGCCAGCAGCTTAGCTGTTGGGACTAATGAAAAACTGTTTTTT.

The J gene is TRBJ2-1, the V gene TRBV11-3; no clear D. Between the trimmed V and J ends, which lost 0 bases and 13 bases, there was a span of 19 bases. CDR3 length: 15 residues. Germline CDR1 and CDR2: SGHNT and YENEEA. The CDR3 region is CASSLDRSTDLIQFF. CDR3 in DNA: TGTGCCAGCAGCTTAGATCGGTCTACCGACTTAATTCAGTTCTTC.

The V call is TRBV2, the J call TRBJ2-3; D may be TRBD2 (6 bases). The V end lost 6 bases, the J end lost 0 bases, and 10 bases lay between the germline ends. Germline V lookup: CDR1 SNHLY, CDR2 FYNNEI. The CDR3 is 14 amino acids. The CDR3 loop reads CASRFGTSTDTQYF. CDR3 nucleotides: TGTGCCAGCAGATTCGGGACTAGCACAGATACGCAGTATTTT. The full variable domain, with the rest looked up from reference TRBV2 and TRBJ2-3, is EPEVTQTPSHQVTQMGQEVILRCVPISNHLYFYWYRQILGQKVEFLVSFYNNEISEKSEIFDDQFSVERPDGSNFTLKIRSTKLEDSAMYFCASRFGTSTDTQYFGPGTRLTVL.

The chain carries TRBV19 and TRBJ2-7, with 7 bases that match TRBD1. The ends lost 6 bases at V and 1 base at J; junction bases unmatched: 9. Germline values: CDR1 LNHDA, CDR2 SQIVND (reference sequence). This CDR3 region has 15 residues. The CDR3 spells CASSRDSFSSYEQYF. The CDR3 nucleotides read TGTGCCAGTAGCCGGGACAGTTTCTCGTCCTACGAGCAGTACTTC.

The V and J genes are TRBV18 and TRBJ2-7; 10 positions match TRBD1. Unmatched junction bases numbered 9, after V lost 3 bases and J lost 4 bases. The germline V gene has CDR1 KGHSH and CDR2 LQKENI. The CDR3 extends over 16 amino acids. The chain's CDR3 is CASSPRSGTGVYEQYF. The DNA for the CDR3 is TGTGCCAGCTCACCGAGATCCGGGACAGGGGTTTACGAGCAGTACTTC.

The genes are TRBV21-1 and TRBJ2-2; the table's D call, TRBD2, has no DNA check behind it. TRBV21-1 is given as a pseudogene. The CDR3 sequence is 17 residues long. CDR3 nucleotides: TGTGCCAGCAGCAAAGCGCTGGGCGGCCGAGAGGGCGGGGAGCTGTTTTTT. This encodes CASSKALGGREGGELFF.

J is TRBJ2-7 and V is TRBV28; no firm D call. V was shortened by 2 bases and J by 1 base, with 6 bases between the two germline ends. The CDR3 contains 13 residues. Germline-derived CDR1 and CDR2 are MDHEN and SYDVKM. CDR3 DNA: TGTGCCAGCAGTTTAGGTTTATCCTACGAGCAGTACTTC. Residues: CASSLGLSYEQYF.

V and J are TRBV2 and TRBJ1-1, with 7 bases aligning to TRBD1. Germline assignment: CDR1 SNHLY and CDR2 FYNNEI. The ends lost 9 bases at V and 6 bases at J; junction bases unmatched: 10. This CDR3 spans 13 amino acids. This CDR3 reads CARSTGEIAEAFF. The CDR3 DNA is TGTGCCAGAAGTACAGGGGAAATCGCTGAAGCTTTCTTT.

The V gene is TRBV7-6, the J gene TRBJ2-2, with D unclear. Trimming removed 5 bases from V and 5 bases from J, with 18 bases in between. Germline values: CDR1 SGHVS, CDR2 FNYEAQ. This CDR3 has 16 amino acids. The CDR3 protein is CASSKISVLVTGELFF. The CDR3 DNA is TGTGCCAGCAGCAAAATTTCCGTACTGGTTACCGGGGAGCTGTTTTTT.

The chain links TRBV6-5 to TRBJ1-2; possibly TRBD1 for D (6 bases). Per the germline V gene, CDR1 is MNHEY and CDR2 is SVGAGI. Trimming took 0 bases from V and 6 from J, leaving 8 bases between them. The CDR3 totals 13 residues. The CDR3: CASSYSSGDGYTF. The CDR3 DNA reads TGTGCCAGCAGTTACTCGTCAGGGGATGGCTACACCTTC.